The 10 T cell receptor beta chains below come from one sample, sequenced in a study of a mutant IDH1 vaccine in newly diagnosed glioma. Sequencing was performed with immunoSEQ multiplex PCR; in TCRdb, only in-frame clones are kept and a portion is missing. The sample includes roughly 30,000 clones, roughly 88% of them seen just once. The time point was: week 23, last vaccination. Each dose of the vaccine consisted of 300 ug of mutant IDH1 20-mer peptide, with topical imiquimod. These TCRs' antigens remain unknown. Material: PBMCs, obtained from a glioma patient whose treatment included an IDH1 peptide vaccine. Receptors were obtained from a man aged 35-49 years with glioma.

The rearrangement links TRBV7-2 to TRBJ1-3; D gene ambiguous. CDR3 length equals 14 residues. CDR1 and CDR2 from the germline V gene are SGHTA and FQGNSA. V dropped 5 bases and J dropped 0 bases, with 8 bases sitting between them. The CDR3 loop is CASSQQSSGNTIYF. The CDR3 bases are TGTGCCAGCAGCCAACAGAGCTCTGGAAACACCATATATTTT.

The chain carries TRBV5-6 and TRBJ2-5; 9 positions match TRBD1. Germline V gene sequence: CDR1 SGHDT, CDR2 YYEEEE. The CDR3 covers 13 residues. V lost 4 bases and J lost 4; bases outside the gene matches: 2. The CDR3 DNA reads as TGTGCCAGCAGCCTGACAGGGGGAGAGACCCAGTACTTC. Protein product: CASSLTGGETQYF.

The chain carries TRBV5-4 and TRBJ2-7, with 8 bases fitting TRBD1. J was trimmed by 4 bases and V by 0 bases; bases with no gene match: 9. The CDR3 length is 16 residues. Germline V CDR1 and CDR2: SGHNT, YYREEE (reference sequence). The CDR3 DNA reads TGTGCCAGCAGCTTGGGCGGCGGCAGGGGGCTGTACGAGCAGTACTTC. Amino acids: CASSLGGGRGLYEQYF.

This clone has only a few counts. The V call is TRBV6-1, the J call TRBJ2-3; 9 positions match TRBD1. J lost 1 base, V lost 1 base, and 0 bases had no gene match. CDR1 and CDR2 from the germline V gene are MNHNS and SASEGT. The CDR3 has 15 residues. CDR3 loop: CASSEGTGGTDTQYF. The CDR3 bases are TGTGCCAGCAGTGAAGGGACAGGGGGCACAGATACGCAGTATTTT.

The chain is built from TRBV29-1 and TRBJ1-1; 7 bases agree with TRBD1. Germline V gene sequence: CDR1 SQVTM, CDR2 ANQGSEA. The CDR3 has 14 amino acids. Trimming at V came to 3 bases and at J to 1 base, leaving 5 bases not matched to a gene. DNA of the CDR3: TGCAGCGTTGACAAGAGGACAGGGAACACTGAAGCTTTCTTT. Residues: CSVDKRTGNTEAFF.

The V gene is TRBV5-6, the J gene TRBJ1-2; D is ambiguous. CDR1 and CDR2 from the germline V gene are SGHDT and YYEEEE. The CDR3 contains 14 residues. V was cut by 0 bases and J by 3 bases, with 9 bases left in between. The CDR3 DNA reads TGTGCCAGCAGCTTGGTCTCCGGAGACTATGGCTACACCTTC. It specifies CASSLVSGDYGYTF.

This chain links TRBV18 with TRBJ2-3, with 9 bases identical to TRBD1. Looked up from germline, CDR1 is KGHSH and CDR2 is LQKENI. This CDR3 contains 16 residues. V trimming: 3 bases; J trimming: 3 bases; junction bases outside the gene matches: 7. In DNA form, the CDR3 reads TGTGCCAGCTCACCTTTCGCGGGACAGGGAACAGATACGCAGTATTTT. It is translated as CASSPFAGQGTDTQYF.

CDR3 sequence (DNA): TGTGCCACCCACCTTCATCCGGGACAGGGGGCCGATGAGCAGTTCTTC. Translation: CATHLHPGQGADEQFF. The rearrangement links TRBV19 to TRBJ2-1; the match to TRBD1 covers 12 bases. V shed 10 bases and J 8 bases; nucleotides not matched to a gene: 15. This CDR3 region has 16 residues. The germline V gene has CDR1 LNHDA and CDR2 SQIVND (reference sequence).

The gene calls are TRBV7-2 and TRBJ1-2, with 10 positions matching TRBD1. Trimming cost V 5 bases and J 5 bases; bases outside gene matches: 8. The CDR3 is made up of 15 amino acids. Per the germline V gene, CDR1 is SGHTA and CDR2 is FQGNSA. The CDR3 coding sequence is TGTGCCAGCAGCCTCACCCGGGGACAGGGGTATGGCTACACCTTC. Translation gives CASSLTRGQGYGYTF.

The chain uses TRBV7-8 and TRBJ2-7, with D unresolved. The V end lost 2 bases, the J end lost 3 bases, and 11 bases lay between the germline ends. The CDR3 is 14 residues long. Germline CDR1 reads SGHVS; CDR2 reads FQNEAQ. The CDR3 here is CASSLRGGYYEQYV. For the CDR3, the DNA is TGTGCCAGCAGCTTACGAGGCGGATACTACGAGCAGTACGTC.